This TCR beta chain was recovered during a study of cytomegalovirus exposure and HLA in healthy donors (dated by TCRdb to 2016 to 2017). Broadly, across the study: According to a later analysis, one platform produced both the 110 or so validation repertoires and the approximately 660 repertoires of the first cohort. The study aimed to test whether cataloging public T cell receptors could reveal signatures of past pathogen exposure. Besides the first cohort of about 730 subjects, a separate validation cohort made up of around 120 different subjects was used. To predict cytomegalovirus infection status, the study brought together high-throughput TCR immunosequencing, statistical association of individual TCRs with disease status, and machine learning.

The donors belonged to the validation cohort of 120 subjects, which was separate from the approximately 610-subject first cohort. The library relied on the immunoSEQ multiplex PCR assay. The authors' analysis ran thus. A statistical classification framework was built for diagnosing cytomegalovirus status from the catalog of TCR beta chain sequences. TCRdb holds this immuneACCESS table with in-frame rearrangements only. Some clones are missing; in checked studies, unresolved V genes explain under half, and the rest has no known cause. V, J and clone size reflect that table, while D and trimming were determined from the DNA. This sample comprises around 250,000 clones, 90% of them detected only once. Jointly, the top ten make up roughly 0.38% of the sample. V loses 2 bases of germline sequence and J loses 6 bases, and the interval between the two ends is 8 bases. The germline V gene encodes CDR1 SGHRS and CDR2 YFSETQ. Inclusive of the bounding cysteine and phenylalanine, the CDR3 is 12 residues long. Just CDR3 DNA is preserved here, 36 bases in frame from base 1.

With respect to this clone: Its antigen remains undetermined. No qualities accompany the bases; no much larger clone lies one base away.

Broad study findings and their caveats: Across donors, most TCR sequences were observed very rarely, whereas some public TCRs were present in many individuals. Three of the identified cytomegalovirus-associated TCR beta chains were confirmed in vitro to be specific for cytomegalovirus antigens. According to the authors, the approach could potentially be generalized to other disease states and immunological phenotypes. The study listed approximately 160 TCR beta chains as associated with cytomegalovirus. Subsequent analysis determined that TCRs grouped into clusters in the first cohort also showed a tendency toward co-occurrence across the 120 or so validation repertoires, and approximately 94% of cluster scores exceeded 0. The classifier was reported to diagnose cytomegalovirus status with high specificity and sensitivity in both the original cohort and the validation cohort. A later analysis had no HLA typing for the validation cohort, so co-occurrence there was scored across all 110 or so repertoires.

The sequence derives from a woman younger than 35 in good health and CMV-seronegative. In this chain, TRBV5-1 is recombined with TRBJ1-2; the D gene is unclear. The sample taken for sequencing was PBMCs. The nucleotide sequence reads TGCGCCAGCAGCTTAAAAGAGAATGGCTACACCTTC. The translation is CASSLKENGYTF.